These 10 T cell receptor beta chains came from one sample sequenced in a study of blood T cell repertoires in COVID-19. TCRdb keeps only in-frame clones here, not all; method: immunoSEQ multiplex PCR. The top ten hold roughly 3.4% of the sample, which has more than 300,000 clones, approximately 90% seen once. The sequenced sample was peripheral blood. These receptors all stem from a woman under 30 who had recovered from COVID-19.

This clone was picked up one time. Written as DNA, the CDR3 is TGTGCCAGCAGCTTCGGTAGCGGGCCCAACAATGAGCAGTTCTTC. Residues: CASSFGSGPNNEQFF. The gene calls are TRBV11-2 and TRBJ2-1; TRBD2 matches at 7 bases. CDR1 and CDR2 from the germline V gene are SGHAT and FQNNGV. V gave up 3 bases and J gave up 5 bases; unmatched junction bases: 7. The CDR3 consists of 15 residues.

The rearrangement uses TRBV7-2 and TRBJ2-3; 13 nucleotides align to TRBD2. The V gene's germline CDR1 is SGHTA and CDR2 FQGNSA. The V segment lost 1 base and the J segment 4 bases; nucleotides outside the gene matches: 2. The CDR3 spans 16 residues. The CDR3 nucleotides are TGTGCCAGCAGCTTAGAGACTAGCGGGAGGCCAGATACGCAGTATTTT. This sequence encodes CASSLETSGRPDTQYF.

This chain links TRBV5-8 with TRBJ2-1; 8 nucleotides agree with TRBD1. The germline CDR1 and CDR2 sequences are SGHTS and YDEGEE. The J segment lost 8 bases and the V segment lost 1 base, leaving 8 bases of the junction unmatched. CDR3 length: 15 residues. CDR3 in amino acids: CASSLSGGRQDEQFF. The CDR3 coding sequence is TGTGCCAGCAGCTTGTCAGGGGGCCGTCAGGATGAGCAGTTCTTC.

The J gene is TRBJ1-1, the V gene TRBV24-1; 8 nucleotides agree with TRBD1. This CDR3 region has 13 residues. The J segment lost 11 bases and the V segment lost 2 bases, leaving 6 bases of the junction unmatched. CDR1 is KGHDR, CDR2 SFDVKD, per germline. The CDR3 reads CATSDSDRGSAFF. The DNA for the CDR3 is TGTGCCACCAGTGATTCTGACAGGGGTAGCGCTTTCTTT.

V is TRBV20-1 and J is TRBJ2-7, with a tentative D call TRBD2 (6 bases). Per the germline V gene, CDR1 is DFQATT and CDR2 is SNEGSKA (reference sequence). Between the trimmed V and J ends, which lost 5 bases and 3 bases, there was a span of 8 bases. This CDR3 has 11 amino acids. The CDR3 sequence is CSAGDFYEQYV. The CDR3 DNA sequence: TGCAGTGCTGGGGACTTCTACGAGCAGTACGTC.

The genes are TRBV27 and TRBJ2-1; 9 bases map to TRBD2. V gave up 3 bases and J gave up 1 base; unmatched junction bases: 4. The CDR3 covers 16 residues. The germline V gene encodes CDR1 MNHEY and CDR2 SMNVEV (reference sequence). The DNA for the CDR3 is TGTGCCAGCAGTTTTATTGCGGGAGGGTCCTACAATGAGCAGTTCTTC. Protein sequence: CASSFIAGGSYNEQFF.

The CDR3 DNA reads as TGCAGTGCTAGTACTAGCGGGAGTGAGCAGTTCTTC. It specifies CSASTSGSEQFF. The chain joins TRBV20-1 to TRBJ2-1, with 11 bases fitting TRBD2. Trimming cost V 3 bases and J 9 bases; bases outside gene matches: 1. There are 12 residues in the CDR3. Germline V gives CDR1 DFQATT, CDR2 SNEGSKA (reference sequence).

The chain uses TRBV10-3 and TRBJ2-2; D is uncertain. The germline V gene encodes CDR1 ENHRY and CDR2 SYGVKD. The V gene lost 1 base and the J gene lost 2 bases, with 8 bases spanning the gap. The CDR3 contains 15 residues. The CDR3 region is CAISEFSANTGELFF. As DNA, the CDR3 is TGTGCCATCAGTGAGTTCAGCGCCAACACCGGGGAGCTGTTTTTT.

V is TRBV7-9 and J is TRBJ2-1; 13 bases fit TRBD2. Germline assignment: CDR1 SEHNR and CDR2 FQNEAQ (reference sequence). J lost 8 bases, V lost 5 bases, and 9 bases had no gene match. This CDR3 region has 16 residues. This CDR3 reads CASSPAGTSGIYEQFF. DNA for the CDR3: TGTGCCAGCAGCCCAGCAGGGACTAGCGGGATCTATGAGCAGTTCTTC.

The chain couples TRBV6-5 to TRBJ2-3; maybe TRBD2 (6 bases). Deletions cut 3 bases from V and 1 base from J, with 14 bases between. Germline V lookup: CDR1 MNHEY, CDR2 SVGAGI. This CDR3 is 16 amino acids long. CDR3: CASSYFGGKGTDTQYF. CDR3 bases: TGTGCCAGCAGTTATTTTGGCGGGAAGGGCACAGATACGCAGTATTTT.